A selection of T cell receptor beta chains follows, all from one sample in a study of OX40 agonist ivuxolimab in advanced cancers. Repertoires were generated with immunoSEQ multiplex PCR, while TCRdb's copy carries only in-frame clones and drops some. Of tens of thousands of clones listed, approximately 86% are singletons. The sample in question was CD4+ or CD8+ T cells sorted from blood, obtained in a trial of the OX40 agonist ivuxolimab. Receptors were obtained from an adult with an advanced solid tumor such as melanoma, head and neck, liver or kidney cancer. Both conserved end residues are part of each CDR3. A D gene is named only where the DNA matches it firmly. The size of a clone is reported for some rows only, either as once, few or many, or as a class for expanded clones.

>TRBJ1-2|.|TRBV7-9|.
CASTGTGIYGYTF
TGTGCCAGCACCGGGACGGGAATCTATGGCTACACCTTC
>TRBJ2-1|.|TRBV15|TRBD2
CATSRGRDYSYNEQFF
TGTGCCACCAGCAGAGGTAGGGACTACTCCTACAATGAGCAGTTCTTC
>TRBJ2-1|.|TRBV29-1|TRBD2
CSVHGLAGGSTKNTKSSYNEQFF
TGCAGCGTGCACGGACTAGCAGGCGGTTCCACCAAAAACACGAAGAGCTCCTACAATGAGCAGTTCTTC
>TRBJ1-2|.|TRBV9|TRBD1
CASSAGDSPYGYTF
TGTGCCAGCAGCGCGGGGGACAGTCCATATGGCTACACCTTC
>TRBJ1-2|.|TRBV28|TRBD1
CASSSTRQGAVNYGYTF
TGTGCCAGCAGTTCTACAAGACAGGGGGCGGTAAACTATGGCTACACCTTC
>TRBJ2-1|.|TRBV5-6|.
CASTPPTGTEQFF
TGTGCCAGCACCCCCCCGACCGGGACAGAGCAGTTCTTC
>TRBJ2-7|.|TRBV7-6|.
CASSPPDGLSSYEQYF
TGTGCCAGCAGCCCACCAGACGGTTTAAGCTCCTACGAGCAGTACTTC
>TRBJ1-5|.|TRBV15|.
CATSRDRAGNQPQHF
TGTGCCACCAGCAGAGACAGGGCGGGAAATCAGCCCCAGCATTTT
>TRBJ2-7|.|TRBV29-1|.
CSVYLGASVYEQCF
TGCAGCGTTTATCTCGGGGCTAGCGTCTACGAGCAGTGCTTC
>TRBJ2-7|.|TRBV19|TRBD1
CASSKGQYYEQYF
TGTGCCAGTAGTAAGGGACAGTACTACGAGCAGTACTTC
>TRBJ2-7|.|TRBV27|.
CASSNNYYEQYF
TGTGCCAGCAGTAACAACTACTACGAGCAGTACTTC
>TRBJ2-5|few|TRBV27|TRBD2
CASGLLAGDSQGVHTQYF
TGTGCCAGCGGCTTACTAGCGGGAGATAGCCAAGGGGTACATACCCAGTACTTC
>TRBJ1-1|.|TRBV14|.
CASSQEHRGTEAFF
TGTGCCAGCAGCCAAGAGCATCGGGGAACTGAAGCTTTCTTT
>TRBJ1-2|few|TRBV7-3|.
CASSSGGGGRQGYTF
TGTGCCAGCAGCTCTGGGGGCGGGGGGCGTCAAGGCTACACCTTC
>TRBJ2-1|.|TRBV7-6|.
CASSLEGDTYNEQFF
TGTGCCAGCAGCTTAGAGGGGGACACCTACAATGAGCAGTTCTTC
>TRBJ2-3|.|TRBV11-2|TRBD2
CASSPAGTSGFSTDTQYF
TGTGCCAGCAGCCCGGCCGGGACTAGCGGGTTTTCCACAGATACGCAGTATTTT
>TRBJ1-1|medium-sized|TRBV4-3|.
CASSPTSMRNTEAFF
TGCGCCAGCAGCCCAACTAGTATGAGGAACACTGAAGCTTTCTTT
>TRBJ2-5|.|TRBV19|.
CASSKFGAVQGGTQYF
TGTGCCAGTAGTAAGTTCGGGGCAGTCCAAGGAGGGACCCAGTACTTC
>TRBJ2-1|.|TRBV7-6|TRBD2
CASSASGSSYNEQFF
TGTGCCAGCAGCGCTAGCGGGAGCTCCTACAATGAGCAGTTCTTC
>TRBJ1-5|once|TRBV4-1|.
CASSQERGAERPQHF
TGCGCCAGCAGCCAAGAAAGGGGCGCGGAGCGGCCCCAGCATTTT
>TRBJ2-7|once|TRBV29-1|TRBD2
CSAMVAGSYEQYF
TGCAGCGCGATGGTAGCGGGCTCCTACGAGCAGTACTTC
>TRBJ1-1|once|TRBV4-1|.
CASSPTSMRNTEAFF
TGCGCCAGCAGCCCAACTAGTATGAGGAACACTGAAGCTTTCTTT
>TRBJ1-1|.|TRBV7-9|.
CASSSFGKTEAFF
TGTGCCAGCAGCTCTTTCGGCAAAACTGAAGCTTTCTTT
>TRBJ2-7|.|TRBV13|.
CASSLGMQEYYEQYF
TGTGCCAGCAGCTTAGGCATGCAGGAATACTACGAGCAGTACTTC
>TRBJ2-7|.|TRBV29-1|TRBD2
CSVEGLAGGDYEQYF
TGCAGCGTTGAAGGACTAGCGGGAGGGGACTACGAGCAGTACTTC
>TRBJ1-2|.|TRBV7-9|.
CASSLVGDYGYTF
TGTGCCAGCAGCTTAGTGGGAGACTATGGCTACACCTTC
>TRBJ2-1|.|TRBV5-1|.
CASSPTPRKVSYNEQFF
TGCGCCAGCAGCCCGACCCCTAGGAAGGTGTCCTACAATGAGCAGTTCTTC